This T cell receptor (beta chain) emerged from a study of CD8 T cells in Susac syndrome. Background on the study: Sequencing included Susac syndrome patients, five or six of them with active disease and about eight in remission. Blood was drawn from Susac syndrome patients while they were therapy-naive, on corticosteroids, or on intravenous immunoglobulin alone. The study, taken as a whole, reports: When the CD4+ T cell repertoires of patients with Susac syndrome were examined, they did not show any clonal expansion.

A remark on this clonotype: Its specificity is not known.

It was with random hexamers that roughly 0.5 to 1 ug RNA was reverse transcribed. TCRdb called the immunoSEQ multiplex PCR reads again in MiXCR, with one record for every CDR3 protein. The data contain roughly 200,000 distinct CDR3 sequences, 90% to 95% of them seen just once; the ten biggest clones take up 0.087%. CDR3 size: 15 residues. CDR1 and CDR2 from the germline V gene are SGHRS and YFSETQ. The germline V and J ends were trimmed by 1 base and 6 bases, with 16 bases remaining between them. The T cells that were sequenced for TCR beta were CD8+ and CD4+ cells from blood. This TCR came from a human donor with Susac syndrome. Source material: CD4+ T cells from PBMCs. The chain links TRBV5-1 to TRBJ1-2, with D perhaps TRBD1 (6 bases). As DNA, the CDR3 is TGCGCCAGCAGCTTGAGCGTCAGGGGTAATAATGGCTACACCTTC. Its protein is CASSLSVRGNNGYTF.